These T cell receptor beta chains were read from a single sample in a study of T cell responses to AZD1222 COVID-19 vaccine. The assay was immunoSEQ multiplex PCR, and TCRdb's table has in-frame clones only and misses some. The sample carries fewer than 120,000 clones, around nine tenths recorded once. The input for sequencing was peripheral blood, taken 28 days after the second AZD1222 dose. The receptors shown here come from an adult who received the AZD1222 COVID-19 vaccine. Both conserved end residues are trimmed from each CDR3. The D gene is left open where the match is weak.

TRBD1,TRBV7-8,TRBJ1-1,ASSGPTGVDTEAF
NA,TRBV25-1,TRBJ2-7,ASSRDSSVYEQY
NA,TRBV7-9,TRBJ1-2,ASSSDWDSPLYT
NA,TRBV12-3/TRBV12-4,TRBJ1-2,ASSLGHRVGYT
NA,TRBV3-1/TRBV3-2,TRBJ1-4,ASSPVNEKLF
NA,TRBV7-2,TRBJ2-7,ASSSYFTEQY
NA,TRBV5-4,TRBJ1-2,ASSLGGSNYGYT
NA,TRBV19,TRBJ2-5,ASRIRGKTQY
NA,TRBV7-9,TRBJ1-5,ASSPDTHQPQH
NA,TRBV7-9,TRBJ2-1,ASSFSRGAGEQF
TRBD1,TRBV28,TRBJ1-2,ASSWDSANYGYT
NA,TRBV28,TRBJ2-2,ASSLPTLPGELF
NA,TRBV5-1,TRBJ2-1,ASSLPGPSNEQF
TRBD1,TRBV6-1,TRBJ2-3,ASSEAWDRIADTQY
NA,TRBV28,TRBJ2-7,ASSFGRGPYEQY